These 8 T cell receptor beta chains came from one sample sequenced in a study of blood T cells in healthy people across ages. The use of a sample-barcoded 5' primer and a J-beta primer mix characterized a second PCR of 7 to 11 cycles. TCRdb redid the calling of the 5' RACE reads with MiXCR, one entry per CDR3 protein. The sample holds around 1,500,000 distinct CDR3 sequences, 28% seen once. Sample: blood. These receptors all stem from a woman younger than 45 in good health.

This clonotype was seen a few times. The chain couples TRBV27 to TRBJ2-3; the match to TRBD2 covers 9 bases. J gave up 5 bases and V 7 bases, and 10 bases lay outside the gene matches. The CDR3 contains 15 residues. Germline V gene data show CDR1 as MNHEY and CDR2 as SMNVEV (reference sequence). CDR3 residues: CASKPLAGSIDTQYF. The CDR3 coding sequence is TGTGCCAGCAAACCTCTAGCGGGGAGTATAGATACGCAGTATTTT.

The rearrangement joins TRBV19 to TRBJ2-4, with 7 bases aligning to TRBD2. The J call may be wrong; the DNA end is better matched by TRBJ2-7. The CDR3 is made up of 18 amino acids. Germline V gene data show CDR1 as LNHDA and CDR2 as SQIVND (reference sequence). CDR3 protein: CASSIGRERLAARDEQYF. The CDR3 DNA reads TGTGCCAGTAGTATTGGGCGGGAGCGCCTTGCCGCCAGGGACGAGCAGTACTTC.

Ten or more counts support this clonotype. The rearrangement uses TRBV6-5 and TRBJ2-3, with TRBD2 as a possible D gene (5 bases). CDR3 length equals 13 residues. V was pared by 5 bases and J by 8 bases, with 14 bases between. From germline, CDR1 is MNHEY and CDR2 SVGAGI. CDR3 amino acids: CASSRTPYGTQYF. In DNA form, the CDR3 reads TGTGCCAGCAGTCGGACTCCCTATGGTACGCAGTATTTT.

In this sample, this clonotype turned up a few times. A much larger clone is a single base away; this may be a read error. V and J are TRBV6-6 and TRBJ2-1, with TRBD2 as a possible D gene (5 bases). Germline V gene sequence: CDR1 MNHNY, CDR2 SVGAGI (reference sequence). The CDR3 spans 15 residues. The CDR3 sequence: CAGSYSGTSYNEQFF. CDR3 sequence (DNA): TGTGCCGGCAGTTACTCGGGAACCTCCTACAATGAGCAGTTCTTC.

Many counts were recorded for this clonotype. J is TRBJ2-7 and V is TRBV29-1; tentatively, D is TRBD1 (6 bases). CDR3 length: 12 amino acids. The germline gives CDR1 SQVTM, CDR2 ANQGSEA. The ends were cut back, 3 bases at V and 2 bases at J, with 8 bases in the middle. The CDR3: CSVEGAAYEQYF. In DNA, the CDR3 is TGCAGCGTTGAGGGGGCAGCCTACGAGCAGTACTTC.

This chain joins TRBV18 and TRBJ1-4; D not certain. Per germline, CDR1 KGHSH and CDR2 LQKENI. This CDR3 comprises 13 residues. Trimming removed 4 bases from V and 12 bases from J, with 15 bases in between. This chain's CDR3 is CASSRVEPPQLFF. CDR3 coding DNA: TGTGCCAGCTCACGGGTGGAACCCCCTCAACTGTTTTTT. Based on the CDR3 plus reference TRBV18 and TRBJ1-4, the full variable domain is NAGVMQNPRHLVRRRGQEARLRCSPMKGHSHVYWYRQLPEEGLKFMVYLQKENIIDESGMPKERFSAEFPKEGPSILRIQQVVRGDSAAYFCASSRVEPPQLFFGSGTQLSVL.

In regard to this clonotype: This could be a read error, since a much larger clone is one nucleotide away. The conserved phenylalanine or tryptophan is not found at the CDR3 terminus, so this likely reflects a read error. This chain uses TRBV6-6 with TRBJ1-2, with D perhaps TRBD1 (6 bases). Germline V gene data show CDR1 as MNHNY and CDR2 as SVGAGI (reference sequence). V shed 0 bases and J shed 6 bases, with 11 bases lying between them. The CDR3 has 14 residues. The CDR3 region is CASSYSGGRDGYTL. The CDR3 nucleotides are TGTGCCAGCAGTTACTCAGGGGGGAGAGATGGCTACACCCTC.

The genes are TRBV10-2 and TRBJ2-7; a possible D gene is TRBD2 (5 bases). Germline V gene lookup returns CDR1 WSHSY and CDR2 SAAADI. V shed 8 bases and J shed 1 base, with 12 bases lying between them. This CDR3 has 13 residues. CDR3 sequence: CASVLSGSYEQYF. CDR3 sequence (DNA): TGCGCCAGCGTTTTGTCGGGGTCCTACGAGCAGTACTTC.